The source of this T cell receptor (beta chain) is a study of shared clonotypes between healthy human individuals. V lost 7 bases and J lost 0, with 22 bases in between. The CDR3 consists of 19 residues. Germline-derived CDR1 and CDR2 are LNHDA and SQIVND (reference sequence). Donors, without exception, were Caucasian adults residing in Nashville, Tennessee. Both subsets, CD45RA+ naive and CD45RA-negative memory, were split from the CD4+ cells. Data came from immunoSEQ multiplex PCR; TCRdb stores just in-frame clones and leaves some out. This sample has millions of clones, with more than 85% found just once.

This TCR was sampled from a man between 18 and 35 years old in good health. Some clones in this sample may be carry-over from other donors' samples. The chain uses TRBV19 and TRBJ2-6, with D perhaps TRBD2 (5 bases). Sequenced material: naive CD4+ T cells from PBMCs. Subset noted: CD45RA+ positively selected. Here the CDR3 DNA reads TGTGCCAGTAAACGGGATTGGTACCGCGGCGCCTCTGGGGCCAACGTCCTGACTTTC. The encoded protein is CASKRDWYRGASGANVLTF.